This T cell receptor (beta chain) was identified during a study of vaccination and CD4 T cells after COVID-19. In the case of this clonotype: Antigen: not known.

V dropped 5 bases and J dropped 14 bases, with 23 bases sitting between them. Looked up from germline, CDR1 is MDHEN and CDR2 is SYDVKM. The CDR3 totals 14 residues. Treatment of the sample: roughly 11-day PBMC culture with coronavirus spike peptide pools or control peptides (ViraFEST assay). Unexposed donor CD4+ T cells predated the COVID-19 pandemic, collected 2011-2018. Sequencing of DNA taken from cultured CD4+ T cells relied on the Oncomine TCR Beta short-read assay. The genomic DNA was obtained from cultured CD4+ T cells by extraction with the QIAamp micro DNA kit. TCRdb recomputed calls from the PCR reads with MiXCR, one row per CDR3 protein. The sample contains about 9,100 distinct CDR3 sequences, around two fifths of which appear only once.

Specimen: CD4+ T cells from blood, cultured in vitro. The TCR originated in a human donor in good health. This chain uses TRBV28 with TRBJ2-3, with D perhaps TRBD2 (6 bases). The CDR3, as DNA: TGTGCCAGCAGTGAACTCCCCCGGGACTCGGGGCCGTATTTT. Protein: CASSELPRDSGPYF.